Below are 19 T cell receptor beta chains sequenced from a single sample in a study of blood T cell repertoires in COVID-19. Libraries were prepared by immunoSEQ multiplex PCR; TCRdb keeps only in-frame clonotypes and omits some of them. The table lists approximately 500,000 clones, roughly nine tenths of them singletons. The sequencing sample was made of peripheral blood. These receptors came from a man between 18 and 29 years old with COVID-19, enrolled during active disease.

The CDR3 here is CASSESRRSGHQGETQYF. The CDR3 bases are TGCGCCAGCAGTGAGTCGCGGCGTAGCGGGCATCAGGGAGAGACCCAGTACTTC. The rearrangement joins TRBV10-2 to TRBJ2-5; 7 nucleotides match TRBD2. The CDR3 is 18 residues long. V was pared by 0 bases and J by 4 bases, with 14 bases of the junction left unmatched. CDR1 and CDR2 (germline): WSHSY, SAAADI.

This sequence joins TRBV12-3 or TRBV12-4 and TRBJ2-1, with TRBD1 identical over 7 bases. The V gene end was trimmed by 6 bases and the J gene end by 8 bases; junction bases not matched to a gene: 7. CDR3 length equals 13 residues. The CDR3 sequence is CASSDRVGYEQFF. CDR3 DNA sequence: TGTGCCAGCAGCGACAGGGTGGGGTATGAGCAGTTCTTC.

The V and J genes are TRBV13 and TRBJ1-2; 8 bases agree with TRBD1. Germline assignment: CDR1 PRHDT and CDR2 FYEKMQ (reference sequence). V shed 1 base and J 6 bases; nucleotides not matched to a gene: 1. The CDR3 covers 13 residues. The CDR3 coding sequence is TGTGCCAGCAGCTTAGACAGGGGGAATGGCTACACCTTC. Its protein is CASSLDRGNGYTF.

The chain couples TRBV3-1 (or the pseudogene TRBV3-2) to TRBJ2-3, with 9 positions matching TRBD2. V was clipped by 0 bases and J by 6 bases; unmatched bases: 10. The CDR3 length is 17 residues. The germline V gene encodes CDR1 LGHDT and CDR2 YNNKEL (reference sequence). CDR3 coding DNA: TGTGCCAGCAGCCAAGATCTTCCGCGGGGGGGCCGTGATACGCAGTATTTT. This codes for CASSQDLPRGGRDTQYF.

The V and J genes are TRBV6-5 and TRBJ2-1; possible D gene TRBD2, 5 bases. The V end lost 7 bases, the J end lost 0 bases, and 10 bases lay between the germline ends. Germline-derived CDR1 and CDR2 are MNHEY and SVGAGI. This CDR3 comprises 14 residues. CDR3 sequence reads: CASTLLVSYNEQFF. CDR3 bases: TGTGCCAGCACCCTACTAGTCTCCTACAATGAGCAGTTCTTC.

This clone came up once. The rearrangement links TRBV2 to TRBJ2-2; no firm D call. There are 11 residues in the CDR3. Germline V lookup: CDR1 SNHLY, CDR2 FYNNEI. Trimming shortened V by 11 bases and J by 7 bases, and 11 bases separated the two germline ends. CDR3: CAGRYSGELFF. The CDR3 region has the DNA TGTGCCGGTCGGTACAGCGGGGAGCTGTTTTTT.

Notes on this clone: This specimen includes other DNA sequences encoding the same CDR3. The rearrangement joins TRBV3-1 (or the pseudogene TRBV3-2) to TRBJ1-2; D gene uncertain. CDR3 length: 13 amino acids. Germline CDR1 is LGHDT and CDR2 is YNNKEL (reference sequence). V was cut by 1 base and J by 2 bases, with 5 bases left in between. The chain's CDR3 is CASSQVANYGYTF. The DNA of the CDR3 is TGTGCCAGCAGCCAAGTAGCCAACTATGGCTACACCTTC.

The sample holds a few counts of this clone. The genes are TRBV5-4 and TRBJ2-7; D perhaps matches TRBD1 (6 bases). CDR3 length equals 15 residues. Germline CDR1 and CDR2: SGHNT and YYREEE (reference sequence). The germline V and J ends were trimmed by 4 bases and 0 bases, with 14 bases remaining between them. CDR3 sequence: CASSLQGKGSYEQYF. CDR3 DNA: TGTGCCAGCAGCCTGCAGGGGAAGGGCTCCTACGAGCAGTACTTC.

The chain couples TRBV6-5 to TRBJ2-7, with 9 bases matching TRBD2. This CDR3 region has 13 residues. Germline V gene sequence: CDR1 MNHEY, CDR2 SVGAGI. Trimming removed 5 bases from V and 3 bases from J; junction bases left unmatched: 2. The CDR3 protein is CASSPSGVYEQYF. The CDR3 nucleotides are TGTGCCAGCAGTCCTAGCGGGGTCTACGAGCAGTACTTC.

The chain couples TRBV7-9 to TRBJ2-3; 7 bases match TRBD1. The CDR3 sequence is 16 residues long. The V gene end was trimmed by 2 bases and the J gene end by 4 bases; junction bases not matched to a gene: 9. Germline values: CDR1 SEHNR, CDR2 FQNEAQ (reference sequence). In DNA, the CDR3 is TGTGCCAGCAGCTTAATGGACACAGGGGTCGCAGATACGCAGTATTTT. Translating it yields CASSLMDTGVADTQYF.

A remark on this clone: Other DNA sequences of this sample code for an identical CDR3. This chain joins TRBV11-2 and TRBJ2-7; D call uncertain. Germline-derived CDR1 and CDR2 are SGHAT and FQNNGV. This CDR3 is 11 amino acids long. Trimming left V 3 bases short and J 4 bases short, with 4 bases between. The DNA for the CDR3 is TGTGCCAGCAGCTTGGCTTACGAGCAGTACTTC. Its translation: CASSLAYEQYF.

This sequence joins TRBV14 and TRBJ1-1; 12 bases are shared with TRBD1. Germline V gene data show CDR1 as SGHDN and CDR2 as FVKESK. The CDR3 extends over 16 amino acids. V trimming: 4 bases; J trimming: 2 bases; junction bases outside the gene matches: 5. Written as DNA, the CDR3 is TGTGCCAGCAGCCGGGACAGGGGGCTGATAAACACTGAAGCTTTCTTT. Protein product: CASSRDRGLINTEAFF.

CDR3 amino acids: CASSYRDYSPLHF. The CDR3 coding sequence is TGTGCCAGCAGTTATCGGGACTATTCACCCCTCCACTTT. The chain uses TRBV27 and TRBJ1-6; possibly TRBD1 for D (5 bases). V was trimmed by 4 bases and J by 8 bases, leaving 9 bases between them. This CDR3 comprises 13 residues. Per germline, CDR1 MNHEY and CDR2 SMNVEV (reference sequence).

CDR3 residues: CASKAPPGTNEQFF. DNA for the CDR3: TGTGCCAGCAAAGCCCCACCAGGAACCAATGAGCAGTTCTTC. The chain has TRBV6-5 and TRBJ2-1; D not resolved. Trimming took 7 bases from V and 6 from J, leaving 16 bases between them. CDR3 size: 14 residues. Germline CDR1 is MNHEY and CDR2 is SVGAGI.

The chain carries TRBV27 and TRBJ2-7, with D maybe TRBD1 (5 bases). CDR3 size: 14 residues. Germline lookup yields CDR1 MNHEY and CDR2 SMNVEV (reference sequence). The V gene lost 2 bases and the J gene lost 5 bases, with 13 bases spanning the gap. CDR3 nucleotide sequence: TGTGCCAGCAGTTTAAGGGCAGGGCATCACGAGCAGTACTTC. Protein sequence: CASSLRAGHHEQYF.

The J gene is TRBJ2-7, the V gene TRBV27, with D possibly being TRBD2 (5 bases). The CDR3 is 14 amino acids. From germline, CDR1 is MNHEY and CDR2 SMNVEV (reference sequence). V shed 4 bases and J shed 3 bases, with 13 bases lying between them. The CDR3 is CASSYRFGGYEQYF. The CDR3 DNA follows: TGTGCCAGCAGTTACCGGTTCGGAGGCTACGAGCAGTACTTC.

This clone showed up just a few times. The rearrangement uses TRBV25-1 and TRBJ2-7; D may be TRBD2 (7 bases). The germline CDR1 and CDR2 sequences are MGHDK and SYGVNS. This CDR3 comprises 13 residues. With 4 bases removed from V and 7 bases from J, the gap between germline ends came to 14 bases. Written as DNA, the CDR3 is TGTGCCAGCAGTGGAGAACGGGGGGCAGAGCAGTACTTC. Protein product: CASSGERGAEQYF.

V usage is TRBV27 and J usage is TRBJ2-7, with 10 bases matching TRBD1. The CDR3 contains 18 residues. Germline V CDR1 and CDR2: MNHEY, SMNVEV (reference sequence). Trimming at V came to 4 bases and at J to 7 bases, leaving 19 bases not matched to a gene. DNA for the CDR3: TGTGCCAGCAGTTCAAGGAGGGGGATGGGACAGGGGATACGGGAGCAGTACTTC. It specifies CASSSRRGMGQGIREQYF.

The chain carries TRBV27 and TRBJ2-3; a weak D match, TRBD2 (5 bases). Germline V CDR1 and CDR2: MNHEY, SMNVEV (reference sequence). V lost 4 bases, J lost 7 bases, and 15 bases lay in between. The CDR3 covers 14 residues. The chain's CDR3 is CASSSLEGFNTQYF. The CDR3, as DNA: TGTGCCAGCAGTTCCCTTGAGGGATTCAATACGCAGTATTTT.